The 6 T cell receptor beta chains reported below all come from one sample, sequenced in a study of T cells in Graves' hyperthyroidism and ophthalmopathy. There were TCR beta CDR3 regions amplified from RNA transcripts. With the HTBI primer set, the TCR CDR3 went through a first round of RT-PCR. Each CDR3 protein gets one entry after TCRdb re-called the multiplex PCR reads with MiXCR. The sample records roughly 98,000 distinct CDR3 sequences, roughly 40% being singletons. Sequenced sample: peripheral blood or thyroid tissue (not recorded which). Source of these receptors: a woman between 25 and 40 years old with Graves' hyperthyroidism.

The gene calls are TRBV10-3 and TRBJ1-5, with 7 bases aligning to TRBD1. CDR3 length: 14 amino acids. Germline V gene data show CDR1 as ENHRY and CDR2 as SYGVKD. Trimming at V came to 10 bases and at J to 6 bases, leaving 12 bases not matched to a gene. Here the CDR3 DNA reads TGTGCCACCGAAGGGGGCGCGGGCAGTCAGCCCCAGCATTTT. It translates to CATEGGAGSQPQHF.

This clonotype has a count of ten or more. The DNA of the CDR3 is TGTGCCAGGGGGGTTCTGGACAGGGGACTCTCACCCCTCCACTTT. This encodes CARGVLDRGLSPLHF. The chain is built from TRBV27 and TRBJ1-6; 9 nucleotides match TRBD1. Per the germline V gene, CDR1 is MNHEY and CDR2 is SMNVEV (reference sequence). V dropped 9 bases and J dropped 10; count of bases not matched to a gene: 13. The CDR3 is 15 residues long.

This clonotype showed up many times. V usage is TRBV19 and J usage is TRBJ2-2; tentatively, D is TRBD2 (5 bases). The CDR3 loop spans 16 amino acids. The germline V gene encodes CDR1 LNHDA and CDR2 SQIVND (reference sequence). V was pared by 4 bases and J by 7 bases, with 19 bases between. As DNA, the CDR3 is TGTGCCAGTAGTAAAGGAGGAGTTGATGCTATCGGGGAGCTGTTTTTT. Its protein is CASSKGGVDAIGELFF.

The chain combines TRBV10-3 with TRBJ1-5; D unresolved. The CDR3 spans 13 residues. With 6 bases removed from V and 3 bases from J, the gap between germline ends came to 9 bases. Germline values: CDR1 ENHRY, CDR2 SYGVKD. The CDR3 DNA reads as TGTGCCATCAGCGGCAGCCCCAATCAGCCCCAGCATTTT. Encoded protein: CAISGSPNQPQHF.

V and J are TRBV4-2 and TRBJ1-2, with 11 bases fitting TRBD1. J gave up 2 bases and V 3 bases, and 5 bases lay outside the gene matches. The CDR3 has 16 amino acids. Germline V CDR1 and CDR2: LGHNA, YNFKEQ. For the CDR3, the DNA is TGTGCCAGCAGCCAGCCAGGGACAGGGGGGAACTATGGCTACACCTTC. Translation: CASSQPGTGGNYGYTF.

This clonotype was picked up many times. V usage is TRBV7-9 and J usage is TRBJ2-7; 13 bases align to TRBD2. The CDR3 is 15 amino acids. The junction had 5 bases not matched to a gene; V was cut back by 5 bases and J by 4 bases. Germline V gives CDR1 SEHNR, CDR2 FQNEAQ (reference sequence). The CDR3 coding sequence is TGTGCCAGCAGCCTCACTAGCGGGAGGGCATACGAGCAGTACTTC. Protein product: CASSLTSGRAYEQYF.